A selection of T cell receptor beta chains follows, all from one sample in a study of T-cell reconstitution after alpha-beta-depleted transplantation in children. MiXCR, run by TCRdb on the PCR reads, gives a single entry per CDR3 protein. The sample contains around 680,000 distinct CDR3 sequences, approximately 17% of which appear only once. The sequenced sample was PBMCs from the stem cell graft donor, obtained from the stem cell graft. These TCRs come from a human donor who donated a stem cell graft to a child with acute myeloid leukemia. The CDR3 runs from the conserved cysteine through the conserved F or W. The order of the fields is J gene, D gene, V gene, clone size, CDR3 protein, CDR3 DNA. D genes are given only for firm matches. Size is stated for part of the rows, as once, few or many counts, or as a class when the clone is expanded.

TRBJ2-1 | TRBD2 | TRBV5-1 | few | CASSLGTSGNSYNEQFF | TGCGCCAGCAGCCTCGGGACTAGCGGGAACTCCTACAATGAGCAGTTCTTC
TRBJ2-7 | - | TRBV20-1 | few | CSARVEGTSYEQYF | TGCAGTGCTAGAGTGGAGGGGACCTCCTACGAGCAGTACTTC
TRBJ1-5 | - | TRBV20-1 | many | CSASAGLGGNQPQHF | TGCAGTGCTAGCGCGGGCCTCGGGGGCAATCAGCCCCAGCATTTT
TRBJ2-2 | - | TRBV7-3 | - | CASSLIGQGGRELFF | TGTGCCAGCAGCTTAATAGGGCAGGGAGGTCGGGAGCTGTTTTTT
TRBJ1-1 | - | TRBV12-3/TRBV12-4 | many | CASSIYRVGDTEAFF | TGTGCCAGCAGTATATACAGGGTTGGAGACACTGAAGCTTTCTTT
TRBJ1-5 | - | TRBV5-1 | - | CASSPGGEGNQPQHF | TGCGCCAGCAGCCCCGGGGGGGAGGGCAATCAGCCCCAGCATTTT
TRBJ2-1 | TRBD2 | TRBV20-1 | many | CSAPGTSGTPNEQFF | TGCAGTGCGCCAGGCACTAGCGGGACACCCAATGAGCAGTTCTTC
TRBJ2-3 | - | TRBV25-1 | - | CASSEPFRADTQYF | TGTGCCAGCAGTGAGCCCTTTAGGGCAGATACGCAGTATTTT
TRBJ1-6 | - | TRBV7-2 | many | CASGVNSPLHF | TGTGCCAGCGGAGTAAATTCACCCCTCCACTTT
TRBJ1-3 | - | TRBV7-3 | few | CASSIQGDSGNTIYF | TGTGCCAGCAGCATACAGGGTGACTCTGGAAACACCATATATTTT
TRBJ1-1 | - | TRBV20-1 | many | CSARPGNTEAFF | TGCAGTGCTAGACCGGGGAACACTGAAGCTTTCTTT
TRBJ2-7 | - | TRBV7-8 | few | CASSAGAGEQYF | TGTGCCAGCAGCGCAGGAGCGGGCGAGCAGTACTTC
TRBJ2-3 | - | TRBV5-1 | - | CASSQMGGGGTDTQYF | TGCGCCAGCAGCCAAATGGGGGGAGGAGGCACAGATACGCAGTATTTT
TRBJ2-7 | TRBD1 | TRBV7-8 | - | CASSSQGQLYEQYF | TGTGCCAGCAGCTCCCAGGGACAGCTCTACGAGCAGTACTTC
TRBJ2-7 | - | TRBV20-1 | many | CSARGTSWGEQYF | TGCAGTGCCCGAGGGACCTCCTGGGGCGAGCAGTACTTC
TRBJ2-2 | - | TRBV20-1 | - | CSARDYSGGLTGELFF | TGCAGTGCTAGAGATTATTCCGGGGGGCTCACCGGGGAGCTGTTTTTT
TRBJ2-2 | - | TRBV5-1 | many | CASSVLRGELFF | TGCGCCAGCAGCGTTCTCAGAGGGGAGCTGTTTTTT
TRBJ2-3 | TRBD1 | TRBV27 | - | CASSSGQGHTDTQYF | TGTGCCAGCAGTTCGGGACAGGGACATACAGATACGCAGTATTTT
TRBJ2-3 | TRBD1 | TRBV27 | many | CASASYKGTVTDTQYF | TGTGCCAGCGCGTCCTACAAGGGGACAGTCACAGATACGCAGTATTTT
TRBJ2-1 | TRBD2 | TRBV12-5 | many | CASGPIQRGAYNEQFF | TGTGCTAGTGGTCCCATCCAGCGGGGGGCCTACAATGAGCAGTTCTTC
TRBJ2-7 | - | TRBV7-2 | - | CASSTLGSYEQYF | TGTGCCAGCAGCACGTTGGGCTCCTACGAGCAGTACTTC
TRBJ2-5 | - | TRBV6-2/TRBV6-3 | - | CASSYSTGTKETQYF | TGTGCCAGCAGTTACTCCACCGGGACGAAAGAGACCCAGTACTTC
TRBJ2-1 | TRBD2 | TRBV19 | - | CASSPSGRGGDEQFF | TGTGCCAGTAGCCCGTCGGGGAGGGGTGGGGATGAGCAGTTCTTC